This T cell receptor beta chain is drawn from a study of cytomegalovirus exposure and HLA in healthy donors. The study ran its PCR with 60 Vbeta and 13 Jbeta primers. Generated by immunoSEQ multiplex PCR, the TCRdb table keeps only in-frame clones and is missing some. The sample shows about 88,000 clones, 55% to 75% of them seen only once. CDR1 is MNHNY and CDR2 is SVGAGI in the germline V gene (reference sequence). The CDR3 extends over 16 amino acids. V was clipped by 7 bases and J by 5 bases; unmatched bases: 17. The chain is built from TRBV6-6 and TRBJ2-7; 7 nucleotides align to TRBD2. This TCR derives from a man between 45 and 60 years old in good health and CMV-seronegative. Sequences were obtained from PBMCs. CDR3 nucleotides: TGTGCCAGCACCTACCCCTCGCAGGGAGGGAAGGACGAGCAGTACTTC. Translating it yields CASTYPSQGGKDEQYF.